The 5 T cell receptor beta chains listed next were all sequenced from one sample in a study of early stage breast cancer tumors. Sequencing was performed with immunoSEQ multiplex PCR; in TCRdb, only in-frame clones are kept and a portion is missing. The sample has just over 70,000 clones, under 85% seen once. The sample comprised blood. These receptors were collected from a person aged 55 to 75 with breast cancer.

This clone has a handful of counts. The chain employs TRBV21-1 and TRBJ1-6. TRBV21-1 is a pseudogene segment. CDR3 length: 13 amino acids. The CDR3 region has the DNA TGTGCCAGGACGGGGGTCTATAATTCACCCCTCCACTTT. Protein sequence: CARTGVYNSPLHF.

This clone was counted once. The chain carries TRBV27 and TRBJ2-2; D is uncertain. Germline-derived CDR1 and CDR2 are MNHEY and SMNVEV (reference sequence). This CDR3 is 13 amino acids long. Deletions cut 8 bases from V and 0 bases from J, with 7 bases between. CDR3 in DNA: TGTGCCAGCTTACGGTCGAACACCGGGGAGCTGTTTTTT. Its translation is CASLRSNTGELFF.

This chain links TRBV10-3 with TRBJ2-7; D possibly corresponds to TRBD2 (6 bases). Germline V gene data show CDR1 as ENHRY and CDR2 as SYGVKD. The CDR3 totals 11 residues. Trimming left V 4 bases short and J 7 bases short, with 8 bases between. DNA for the CDR3: TGTGCCATCAGTGCTGCGGGGGAGCAGTACTTC. The encoded protein is CAISAAGEQYF.

This clone was counted between two and nine times. The V gene is TRBV30, the J gene TRBJ1-1; tentative D call: TRBD1 (6 bases). The CDR3 has 12 amino acids. Germline values: CDR1 GTSNPN, CDR2 SVGIG (reference sequence). The CDR3 loop is CAVQGRNTEAFF. CDR3 nucleotides: TGTGCTGTACAGGGACGAAACACTGAAGCTTTCTTT.

CDR3 sequence reads: CASSLRGLLTGETQYF. CDR3 nucleotide sequence: TGTGCCAGCAGCCTTCGGGGACTACTAACAGGGGAGACCCAGTACTTC. The V and J genes are TRBV7-2 and TRBJ2-5; a weak D match, TRBD2 (7 bases). The CDR3 is 16 residues long. Deletions cut 5 bases from V and 5 bases from J, with 21 bases between. CDR1 is SGHTA and CDR2 is FQGNSA in the germline V gene.